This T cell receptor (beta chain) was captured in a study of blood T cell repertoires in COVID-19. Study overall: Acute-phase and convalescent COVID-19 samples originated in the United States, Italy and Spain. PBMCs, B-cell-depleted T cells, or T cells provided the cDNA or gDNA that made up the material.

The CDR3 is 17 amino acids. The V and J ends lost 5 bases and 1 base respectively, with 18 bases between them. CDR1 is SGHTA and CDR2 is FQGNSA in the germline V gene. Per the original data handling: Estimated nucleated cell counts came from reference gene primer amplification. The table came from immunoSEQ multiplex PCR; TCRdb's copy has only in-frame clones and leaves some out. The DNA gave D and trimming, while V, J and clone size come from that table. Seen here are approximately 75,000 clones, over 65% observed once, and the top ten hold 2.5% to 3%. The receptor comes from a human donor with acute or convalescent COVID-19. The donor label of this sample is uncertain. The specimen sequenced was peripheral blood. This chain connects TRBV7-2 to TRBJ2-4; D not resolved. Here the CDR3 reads CASSPRPAAAAKNIQYF. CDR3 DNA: TGTGCCAGCAGCCCACGTCCTGCTGCCGCGGCCAAAAACATTCAGTACTTC.